This paragraph covers one TCR beta chain sequence. The antigen is undetermined. J gave up 6 bases and V 4 bases, and 17 bases lay outside the gene matches. The CDR3 spans 18 residues. Germline CDR1 and CDR2: SGDLS and YYNGEE. The sample belongs to a study of CD8 T cells in ankylosing spondylitis. Study outcomes and limitations: A CD8+ phenotype characterized the disease-linked clones, which were relatively rare in peripheral blood. A motif of several highly homologous TCR beta variants was seen as apparently characteristic of ankylosing spondylitis blood. Reports say disease-linked clones showed up significantly more in matched ankylosing spondylitis synovial fluid.

The TCR beta libraries were generated through quantitative 5'-RACE incorporating molecular barcodes. TCRdb processed the 5' RACE reads anew with MiXCR; each CDR3 protein has one entry. The sample consists of roughly 180,000 distinct CDR3 sequences, approximately 9% of them appearing once. This TCR derives from a female donor with ankylosing spondylitis or in good health (not recorded which). The chain uses TRBV9 and TRBJ2-1; TRBD2 matches 9 bases. The material sequenced was blood, either unsorted or a sorted T cell fraction (not recorded which). As DNA, the CDR3 is TGTGCCAGCAGCCCAGGGACTAGCACCAGAGGGGTCGGCAATGAGCAGTTCTTC. This gives the protein CASSPGTSTRGVGNEQFF. The full variable domain, its missing parts supplied by reference TRBV9 and TRBJ2-1, is DSGVTQTPKHLITATGQRVTLRCSPRSGDLSVYWYQQSLDQGLQFLIQYYNGEERAKGNILERFSAQQFPDLHSELNLSSLELGDSALYFCASSPGTSTRGVGNEQFFGPGTRLTVL.